These 8 T cell receptor beta chains share one sample of origin, sequenced in a study of somatic mutations in cytotoxic T cells in rheumatoid arthritis. TCRdb keeps only in-frame clones here, not all; method: immunoSEQ multiplex PCR. The table lists some 6,500 clones, 60% of them singletons. Source material: CD8+ T cells sorted from blood. The source of these receptors is a woman aged 35 to 49 in good health.

The CDR3 here is CASSRTGVNEKLFF. Written as DNA, the CDR3 is TGTGCCAGCAGTAGGACAGGGGTTAATGAAAAACTGTTTTTT. The chain has TRBV7-9 and TRBJ1-4, with 9 bases aligning to TRBD1. Unmatched junction bases numbered 3, after V lost 6 bases and J lost 4 bases. The CDR3 totals 14 residues. Germline CDR1 SEHNR, CDR2 FQNEAQ (reference sequence).

CDR3 DNA sequence: TGTGCCAGCAGTTTTATCGGTAAAGACAGCGCCATCGATCAGCCCCAGCATTTT. This sequence encodes CASSFIGKDSAIDQPQHF. V usage is TRBV27 and J usage is TRBJ1-5, with D possibly being TRBD1 (5 bases). The V end was cut by 3 bases, the J end by 5 bases, with 23 bases between. Germline assignment: CDR1 MNHEY and CDR2 SMNVEV (reference sequence). The CDR3 sequence is 18 residues long.

This clone came up once. The genes are TRBV4-1 and TRBJ2-1; D might be TRBD2 (6 bases). Looked up from germline, CDR1 is MGHRA and CDR2 is YSYEKL. Trimming left V 1 base short and J 2 bases short, with 18 bases between. This CDR3 comprises 18 residues. The CDR3 loop is CASSQGGVAGFAYNEQFF. Here the CDR3 DNA reads TGCGCCAGCAGCCAAGGGGGGGTGGCCGGGTTCGCCTACAATGAGCAGTTCTTC.

This clone occurred once. The V gene is TRBV6-5, the J gene TRBJ2-5; 11 nucleotides align to TRBD2. J gave up 4 bases and V 1 base, and 5 bases lay outside the gene matches. Germline CDR1 reads MNHEY; CDR2 reads SVGAGI. The CDR3 covers 16 residues. CDR3 protein: CASSYFTSGRGETQYF. CDR3 in DNA: TGTGCCAGCAGTTACTTTACTAGCGGGAGAGGAGAGACCCAGTACTTC.

The chain links TRBV5-6 to TRBJ2-7; D call uncertain. This CDR3 has 14 amino acids. The ends were cut back, 4 bases at V and 2 bases at J, with 13 bases in the middle. CDR1 and CDR2 from the germline V gene are SGHDT and YYEEEE. CDR3 nucleotide sequence: TGTGCCAGCAGCGTGGGTGACGGAACCTACGAGCAGTACTTC. This codes for CASSVGDGTYEQYF.

The DNA of the CDR3 is TGCGCCAGCAGCCAAGATTCCGAGGCAGGATTAAGTTCCTGGACCACAGATACGCAGTATTTT. Protein product: CASSQDSEAGLSSWTTDTQYF. The V call is TRBV4-1, the J call TRBJ2-3; D gene unclear. The CDR3 is 21 amino acids. V was pared by 0 bases and J by 2 bases, with 27 bases between. In germline, CDR1 is MGHRA, CDR2 YSYEKL.

CDR3 protein: CASSQGGGTYEQYF. The DNA for the CDR3 is TGTGCCAGCAGCCAAGGGGGCGGCACCTACGAGCAGTACTTC. The chain uses TRBV4-2 and TRBJ2-7; a possible D gene is TRBD1 (5 bases). Per germline, CDR1 LGHNA and CDR2 YNFKEQ. The germline V and J ends were trimmed by 1 base and 2 bases, with 9 bases remaining between them. CDR3 length: 14 amino acids.

The chain joins TRBV5-6 to TRBJ1-2; 11 nucleotides agree with TRBD1. This CDR3 is 16 amino acids long. CDR1 is SGHDT, CDR2 YYEEEE, per germline. V shed 0 bases and J 5 bases; nucleotides not matched to a gene: 6. CDR3 amino acids: CASSLGLGQGGYGYTF. CDR3 sequence (DNA): TGTGCCAGCAGCTTGGGTCTGGGACAGGGGGGGTATGGCTACACCTTC.